This TCR beta chain appears in the sequencing data of a study of OX40 agonist ivuxolimab in advanced cancers. Study-level background: Treatment of patients was with ivuxolimab, an agonistic anti-OX40 (CD134) antibody. Every 2 weeks, ivuxolimab was infused into the patients intravenously at between 0.01 and 10 mg/kg. Study outcomes and limitations: The study did not work out the antigen specificity of the expanded peripheral T cells. Both blood CD4+ and CD8+ T cells showed clonal growth by week 6 at 0.1 to 3.0 mg/kg.

TCRdb keeps only in-frame clones here, not all; method: immunoSEQ multiplex PCR. There are around 60,000 clones in the sample; approximately 90% occur only once, and 1.5% to 2% lies in the top ten. In its sample, this clone was seen once. Its target is not known. This CDR3 spans 16 amino acids. V lost 5 bases, J lost 2 bases, and 17 bases lay in between. Germline loops: CDR1 SGHTA, CDR2 FQGNSA. The sequence was obtained from an adult with an advanced solid tumor such as melanoma, head and neck, liver or kidney cancer. V gene TRBV7-2 combines with J gene TRBJ2-3, with a weak D call TRBD1 (7 bases). The specimen was CD4+ or CD8+ T cells sorted from blood, collected in a trial of the OX40 agonist ivuxolimab. The CDR3 loop reads CASSRQGGAPTDTQYF. CDR3 nucleotide sequence: TGTGCCAGCAGCCGACAGGGCGGGGCCCCCACAGATACGCAGTATTTT. The full variable domain, its missing parts supplied by reference TRBV7-2 and TRBJ2-3, is GAGVSQSPSNKVTEKGKDVELRCDPISGHTALYWYRQSLGQGLEFLIYFQGNSAPDKSGLPSDRFSAERTGGSVSTLTIQRTQQEDSAVYLCASSRQGGAPTDTQYFGPGTRLTVL.